This section outlines one T cell receptor (beta chain) sequence together with its context. CDR1 and CDR2 (germline): MGHDK, SYGVNS. The CDR3 totals 17 residues. Trimming cost V 5 bases and J 0 bases, with 16 bases left between them. The sample belongs to a study of beta chain features in type 1 diabetes. Every isolated RNA sample was fully reverse transcribed, so sequencing captured expressed TCRB transcripts. Sequencing used immunoSEQ multiplex PCR; TCRdb keeps in-frame clones, though not all of them. The sample records hundreds of thousands of clones, 68% being singletons. This clonotype was obtained from a young man in good health. V usage is TRBV25-1 and J usage is TRBJ2-2, with D tentatively TRBD1 (5 bases). Material: naive CD4+ T cells from blood. The CDR3 loop is CASSPPKGNSNTGELFF. The CDR3, as DNA: TGTGCCAGCAGTCCTCCGAAGGGGAATTCGAACACCGGGGAGCTGTTTTTT.